One and the same sample provided the 17 T cell receptor beta chains below, sequenced in a study of shared clonotypes between healthy human individuals. Assay: immunoSEQ multiplex PCR; the TCRdb copy retains only in-frame clones and omits some. The table includes about 520,000 clones, around 85% detected once. Specimen: PBMCs. The receptor set was obtained from a woman in her thirties or forties in good health. Some clones in this sample may be carry-over from other donors' samples.

J is TRBJ2-3 and V is TRBV11-3; 7 nucleotides match TRBD2. Unmatched junction bases numbered 5, after V lost 1 base and J lost 4 bases. The germline V gene encodes CDR1 SGHNT and CDR2 YENEEA. The CDR3 sequence is 15 residues long. The CDR3 DNA reads as TGTGCCAGCAGCTTAGGTTCCCGGGGGGCAGATACGCAGTATTTT. It codes for CASSLGSRGADTQYF.

The gene calls are TRBV6-4 and TRBJ2-7; 8 bases are shared with TRBD2. Trimming removed 1 base from V and 2 bases from J; junction bases left unmatched: 4. The length of the CDR3 is 15 residues. Germline CDR1 reads MRHNA; CDR2 reads SNTAGT. The CDR3 nucleotides are TGTGCCAGCAGTGACTTAGCGGGACGACCCTACGAGCAGTACTTC. It specifies CASSDLAGRPYEQYF.

This clone was counted a single time. The rearrangement links TRBV5-4 to TRBJ2-3; weak D call: TRBD2 (6 bases). This CDR3 has 11 amino acids. CDR1 is SGHNT and CDR2 is YYREEE in the germline V gene (reference sequence). V gave up 4 bases and J gave up 6 bases, with 6 bases separating them. The CDR3 spells CASSGGDTQYF. Here the CDR3 DNA reads TGTGCCAGCAGCGGGGGGGATACGCAGTATTTT.

This clone was found a few times. The CDR3: CASSRRPLLETQYF. Here the CDR3 DNA reads TGTGCCAGCAGCCGACGGCCGCTTTTGGAGACCCAGTACTTC. V usage is TRBV6-6 and J usage is TRBJ2-5; D gene unclear. The CDR3 contains 14 residues. Germline assignment: CDR1 MNHNY and CDR2 SVGAGI (reference sequence). The germline V and J ends were trimmed by 6 bases and 5 bases, with 16 bases remaining between them.

The chain employs TRBV7-2 and TRBJ2-2, with TRBD2 identical over 7 bases. Germline V lookup: CDR1 SGHTA, CDR2 FQGNSA. The CDR3 totals 16 residues. V shed 0 bases and J 5 bases; nucleotides not matched to a gene: 6. CDR3 region: CASSLAGGRYTGELFF. As DNA, the CDR3 is TGTGCCAGCAGCTTAGCGGGAGGGCGATATACCGGGGAGCTGTTTTTT.

This clone has only a few counts. V and J are TRBV2 and TRBJ2-1; TRBD2 matches at 8 bases. From germline, CDR1 is SNHLY and CDR2 FYNNEI. V was clipped by 0 bases and J by 2 bases; unmatched bases: 6. The CDR3 extends over 17 amino acids. CDR3 residues: CASSEAQAGDTYNEQFF. CDR3 in DNA: TGTGCCAGCAGTGAAGCGCAAGCGGGAGACACCTACAATGAGCAGTTCTTC.

The chain joins TRBV7-9 to TRBJ1-1; 8 nucleotides match TRBD1. Germline V gives CDR1 SEHNR, CDR2 FQNEAQ (reference sequence). CDR3 length equals 13 residues. V trimming: 5 bases; J trimming: 9 bases; junction bases outside the gene matches: 8. The CDR3 coding sequence is TGTGCCAGCAGCCAATACGGACAGGGAAAAGCTTTCTTT. Residues: CASSQYGQGKAFF.

A note on this clone: This clone may be a read error of a much larger clone one base away. In DNA, the CDR3 is TGTGCCTGTATATCCCTGCAGGGGGCTTTTTACGAGCAGTACTTC. Translated, it gives CACISLQGAFYEQYF. The V call is TRBV30, the J call TRBJ2-7, with 8 bases aligning to TRBD1. Trimming cost V 6 bases and J 4 bases; bases outside gene matches: 14. The CDR3 extends over 15 amino acids. The V gene's germline CDR1 is GTSNPN and CDR2 SVGIG (reference sequence).

V and J are TRBV5-4 and TRBJ2-2, with D perhaps TRBD2 (5 bases). Trimming pared 0 bases from V and 0 bases from J, leaving 9 bases between. Germline V gene data show CDR1 as SGHNT and CDR2 as YYREEE (reference sequence). The CDR3 runs 16 residues. CDR3: CASSLAGNPNTGELFF. Here the CDR3 DNA reads TGTGCCAGCAGCTTGGCCGGGAACCCGAACACCGGGGAGCTGTTTTTT.

This chain connects TRBV10-2 to TRBJ2-7; D is unclear. The germline V gene has CDR1 WSHSY and CDR2 SAAADI. The germline V and J ends were trimmed by 6 bases and 9 bases, with 18 bases remaining between them. This CDR3 contains 13 residues. CDR3 nucleotides: TGCGCCAGCAGCCCGAAACAACTCGAACGGCAGTACTTC. Translating gives CASSPKQLERQYF.

V and J are TRBV10-2 and TRBJ1-5; a possible D gene is TRBD1 (6 bases). The germline V gene has CDR1 WSHSY and CDR2 SAAADI. The CDR3 is 14 amino acids. V lost 6 bases and J 2 bases, leaving 11 bases between the germline ends. DNA for the CDR3: TGCGCCAGCAGACCAGGGGCCGGCAATCAGCCCCAGCATTTT. Protein: CASRPGAGNQPQHF.

The genes are TRBV9 and TRBJ1-4; no firm D call. Trimming stripped 0 bases from V and 8 bases from J, with 8 bases between. Germline V gene sequence: CDR1 SGDLS, CDR2 YYNGEE. CDR3 length: 13 residues. The CDR3 DNA reads TGTGCCAGCAGCGTAGTGCAAGGGGAAAAACTGTTTTTT. Protein product: CASSVVQGEKLFF.

This clone has just one count. The chain employs TRBV5-1 and TRBJ1-3; D not certain. CDR3 length equals 15 residues. V lost 0 bases and J lost 2, with 9 bases in between. CDR1 SGHRS and CDR2 YFSETQ come from the germline V gene. CDR3 amino acids: CASSLGLTPGNTIYF. CDR3 nucleotides: TGCGCCAGCAGCTTGGGACTCACCCCTGGAAACACCATATATTTT.

The chain recombines TRBV27 with TRBJ2-5; D may be TRBD2 (5 bases). The germline V gene has CDR1 MNHEY and CDR2 SMNVEV (reference sequence). With 8 bases removed from V and 3 bases from J, the gap between germline ends came to 13 bases. CDR3 length equals 13 residues. CDR3 amino acids: CASPRGEEETQYF. As DNA, the CDR3 is TGTGCCAGCCCCCGGGGTGAGGAAGAGACCCAGTACTTC.

For this clone: A far larger clone differs by one base, so this is likely a read error. The chain couples TRBV2 to TRBJ2-5; either TRBD1 or TRBD2 may fit D (5 bases each). Germline values: CDR1 SNHLY, CDR2 FYNNEI. This CDR3 contains 12 residues. The CDR3 region has the DNA TGTGCCAGCAGTGTTGGGGGAGAGACCAAGTACTTC. This gives the protein CASSVGGETKYF.

The chain employs TRBV7-9 and TRBJ2-3, with a weak D call TRBD1 (5 bases). V gave up 1 base and J gave up 4 bases, with 15 bases separating them. The CDR3 is 16 amino acids. CDR1 and CDR2 from the germline V gene are SEHNR and FQNEAQ (reference sequence). CDR3 residues: CASSLVHGLGADTQYF. The CDR3 DNA reads TGTGCCAGCAGCTTAGTTCACGGTCTAGGGGCAGATACGCAGTATTTT.

The chain uses TRBV7-2 and TRBJ2-5; tentatively, D is TRBD2 (5 bases). V was cut by 3 bases and J by 4 bases, with 12 bases left in between. There are 14 residues in the CDR3. Per the germline V gene, CDR1 is SGHTA and CDR2 is FQGNSA. The CDR3 DNA reads TGTGCCAGCAGCTTCCGGGGAGACCGAGAGACCCAGTACTTC. Protein sequence: CASSFRGDRETQYF.